The 14 T cell receptor beta chains reported below all come from one sample, sequenced in a study of graft-versus-host responses after intestinal transplantation (dated by TCRdb to the early 2020s). The time point label for this specimen denotes: cells obtained before transplantation from donor or recipient. The library came from the immunoSEQ multiplex PCR assay. TCRdb took this table from immuneACCESS and kept in-frame rearrangements with V and J called. Such tables lack part of the clones; where checked against another copy, unresolved V genes explain under half of the gap, and the rest is unexplained. The sample table holds under 100,000 clones, of which roughly four fifths were seen once. 0.83% of the sample rests with the top ten. No antigen has been assigned to these receptors. Here the sequenced sample was unstimulated CD4+ T cells sorted from spleen or lymph node cells, taken before intestinal transplant. These receptors came from a human donor who received an intestinal transplant.

V and J are TRBV20-1 and TRBJ2-7, with 7 bases lining up with TRBD2. After removal of 6 bases from V and 5 bases from J, the junction contained 4 bases not matched to a gene. Germline-derived CDR1 and CDR2 are DFQATT and SNEGSKA (reference sequence). There are 11 residues in the CDR3. Here the CDR3 reads CSAVGGNEQYF. The CDR3 DNA reads as TGCAGTGCCGTGGGGGGGAACGAGCAGTACTTC.

The chain employs TRBV5-5 and TRBJ2-5, with D tentatively TRBD2 (6 bases). Per the germline V gene, CDR1 is SGHKS and CDR2 is YYEKEE (reference sequence). CDR3 size: 14 residues. The germline V and J ends were trimmed by 0 bases and 5 bases, with 11 bases remaining between them. The CDR3 bases are TGTGCCAGCAGCTTGGGGGGGGAAAGGGAGACCCAGTACTTC. Translated, it gives CASSLGGERETQYF.

V gene TRBV29-1 combines with J gene TRBJ2-1, with 12 nucleotides matching TRBD2. This CDR3 region has 16 residues. The J segment lost 5 bases and the V segment lost 7 bases, leaving 12 bases of the junction unmatched. The germline V gene encodes CDR1 SQVTM and CDR2 ANQGSEA. CDR3 in DNA: TGCAGCGCCCATCCTCTTTGGACTAGCGGGAACAATGAGCAGTTCTTC. Protein product: CSAHPLWTSGNNEQFF.

The J gene is TRBJ2-5, the V gene TRBV4-1; no clear D gene. The CDR3 covers 14 residues. Trimming took off 1 base at V and 5 bases at J, with 11 bases between the two ends. The germline CDR1 and CDR2 sequences are MGHRA and YSYEKL. CDR3 nucleotides: TGCGCCAGCAGCCAAGGTTCCTTCGGGGAGACCCAGTACTTC. This codes for CASSQGSFGETQYF.

This clone was recorded at least ten times. The chain couples TRBV28 to TRBJ1-5; D call uncertain. The V gene lost 6 bases and the J gene lost 6 bases, with 12 bases spanning the gap. The CDR3 length is 13 residues. CDR1 MDHEN and CDR2 SYDVKM come from the germline V gene. The CDR3 reads CASRGSLTQPQHF. CDR3 in DNA: TGTGCCAGCAGGGGCTCCCTAACTCAGCCCCAGCATTTT.

V usage is TRBV9 and J usage is TRBJ2-3, with a tentative D call TRBD2 (5 bases). Deletions cut 3 bases from V and 4 bases from J, with 18 bases between. The CDR3 spans 16 residues. The V gene's germline CDR1 is SGDLS and CDR2 YYNGEE. The DNA of the CDR3 is TGTGCCAGCAGCGGCCGAGGGCGAGGATATTCAGATACGCAGTATTTT. Encoded protein: CASSGRGRGYSDTQYF.

A few counts support this clone. The chain carries TRBV19 and TRBJ2-3; D ambiguous. CDR3 length: 13 amino acids. Trimming left V 6 bases short and J 7 bases short, with 14 bases between. From germline, CDR1 is LNHDA and CDR2 SQIVND (reference sequence). Here the CDR3 reads CASRELLTYTQYF. In DNA form, the CDR3 reads TGTGCCAGTAGGGAGCTATTGACCTATACGCAGTATTTT.

This clone was picked up a small number of times. The V and J genes are TRBV6-5 and TRBJ1-2, with a possible D match to TRBD1 (6 bases). V was pared by 6 bases and J by 2 bases, with 13 bases between. Germline values: CDR1 MNHEY, CDR2 SVGAGI. CDR3 length: 14 amino acids. CDR3 bases: TGTGCCAGCAGGATCTTTACAGGGAACTATGGCTACACCTTC. Its translation: CASRIFTGNYGYTF.

V usage is TRBV27 and J usage is TRBJ2-2; D possibly corresponds to TRBD2 (5 bases). CDR1 and CDR2 from the germline V gene are MNHEY and SMNVEV (reference sequence). Trimming shortened V by 2 bases and J by 4 bases, and 14 bases separated the two germline ends. CDR3 length: 16 residues. CDR3 coding DNA: TGTGCCAGCAGTTTAAAGGGAGATTTGGGCACCGGGGAGCTGTTTTTT. Amino acids: CASSLKGDLGTGELFF.

V gene TRBV5-6 combines with J gene TRBJ2-5; maybe TRBD1 (6 bases). Looked up from germline, CDR1 is SGHDT and CDR2 is YYEEEE. V lost 4 bases and J 5 bases, leaving 18 bases between the germline ends. The CDR3 has 15 amino acids. The chain's CDR3 is CASSLNQGHGETQYF. As DNA, the CDR3 is TGTGCCAGCAGCCTCAACCAGGGGCATGGGGAGACCCAGTACTTC.

V gene TRBV27 combines with J gene TRBJ1-1; the D is unclear. Trimming removed 3 bases at V and 3 bases at J, with 26 bases between. Looked up from germline, CDR1 is MNHEY and CDR2 is SMNVEV (reference sequence). The CDR3 is made up of 19 amino acids. The CDR3 DNA reads TGTGCCAGCAGTTTTCGGATAGCGGTTGGTAGGTCCTTGGACACTGAAGCTTTCTTT. Its protein product is CASSFRIAVGRSLDTEAFF.

V gene TRBV25-1 combines with J gene TRBJ2-5, with a tentative D call TRBD2 (6 bases). The ends were cut back, 0 bases at V and 1 base at J, with 9 bases in the middle. The germline gives CDR1 MGHDK, CDR2 SYGVNS. The CDR3 covers 15 residues. CDR3 in DNA: TGTGCCAGCAGTGAATATGGAGGGTTCCAAGAGACCCAGTACTTC. Residues: CASSEYGGFQETQYF.

The chain links TRBV5-1 to TRBJ2-1, with 9 bases lining up with TRBD2. CDR3 length: 15 amino acids. Germline trimming cut 0 bases from V and 9 bases from J; bases unmatched to any gene: 7. Germline CDR1 and CDR2: SGHRS and YFSETQ. CDR3 in amino acids: CASSLAGRGGGEQFF. CDR3 bases: TGCGCCAGCAGCTTGGCCGGGCGGGGGGGCGGTGAGCAGTTCTTC.

V and J are TRBV28 and TRBJ2-1; D is undetermined. This CDR3 has 16 residues. V was pared by 6 bases and J by 0 bases, with 15 bases between. CDR1 is MDHEN, CDR2 SYDVKM, per germline. CDR3 sequence: CASSYIATSSYNEQFF. The CDR3 nucleotides read TGTGCCAGCAGCTACATAGCCACCAGCTCCTACAATGAGCAGTTCTTC.